What follows are 30 T cell receptor beta chains derived from one specimen sequenced in a study of cytomegalovirus exposure and HLA in healthy donors. 13 Jbeta primers and 60 Vbeta primers were used for the PCR. Clones were read by immunoSEQ multiplex PCR, and TCRdb kept only the in-frame ones, dropping some. The sample has hundreds of thousands of clones, around 80% seen once; the top ten hold 3.8%. The sample comprised PBMCs. The source is a male donor in good health and CMV-seronegative.

The J gene is TRBJ2-7, the V gene TRBV27; 7 bases are shared with TRBD1. CDR3 length: 15 amino acids. Germline trimming cut 0 bases from V and 4 bases from J; bases unmatched to any gene: 6. The germline V gene has CDR1 MNHEY and CDR2 SMNVEV (reference sequence). CDR3: CASSLSRGSPYEQYF. DNA for the CDR3: TGTGCCAGCAGTTTATCCAGGGGGTCACCTTACGAGCAGTACTTC.

This clone was seen only a few times. The chain couples TRBV2 to TRBJ1-5; the D gene is possibly TRBD1 (6 bases). This CDR3 is 13 amino acids long. Trimming removed 8 bases at V and 5 bases at J, with 13 bases between. CDR1 and CDR2 (germline): SNHLY, FYNNEI. The CDR3 nucleotides read TGTGCCAGCTCAGGGGCGCCCCATCAGCCCCAGCATTTT. Translating gives CASSGAPHQPQHF.

The chain is built from TRBV5-5 and TRBJ2-7; D is possibly TRBD1 (6 bases). The V end lost 2 bases, the J end lost 2 bases, and 11 bases lay between the germline ends. The CDR3 length is 14 residues. Germline V lookup: CDR1 SGHKS, CDR2 YYEKEE (reference sequence). This CDR3 reads CASSFATGTYEQYF. For the CDR3, the DNA is TGTGCCAGCAGCTTTGCGACAGGCACCTACGAGCAGTACTTC.

V is TRBV27 and J is TRBJ2-7; tentatively, D is TRBD2 (6 bases). Per the germline V gene, CDR1 is MNHEY and CDR2 is SMNVEV (reference sequence). V lost 3 bases to trimming and J lost 5 bases, with 14 bases between them. The CDR3 runs to 14 residues. In DNA form, the CDR3 reads TGTGCCAGCAGTTTCGCCGGAGGGCCGGACGAGCAGTACTTC. Translation gives CASSFAGGPDEQYF.

The genes are TRBV5-4 and TRBJ2-3; D perhaps matches TRBD2 (5 bases). The CDR3 covers 15 residues. The V gene lost 0 bases and the J gene lost 2 bases, with 10 bases spanning the gap. Germline V lookup: CDR1 SGHNT, CDR2 YYREEE (reference sequence). The CDR3 loop is CASSLGGPNTDTQYF. CDR3 DNA sequence: TGTGCCAGCAGCTTGGGCGGGCCCAACACAGATACGCAGTATTTT.

V is TRBV9 and J is TRBJ2-2; D call uncertain. The germline V gene encodes CDR1 SGDLS and CDR2 YYNGEE. This CDR3 is built from 15 residues. V was clipped by 3 bases and J by 0 bases, with 9 bases between them. The CDR3 reads CASSDYTANTGELFF. CDR3 sequence (DNA): TGTGCCAGCAGCGACTACACGGCGAACACCGGGGAGCTGTTTTTT. The full variable domain, its missing parts supplied by reference TRBV9 and TRBJ2-2, is DSGVTQTPKHLITATGQRVTLRCSPRSGDLSVYWYQQSLDQGLQFLIQYYNGEERAKGNILERFSAQQFPDLHSELNLSSLELGDSALYFCASSDYTANTGELFFGEGSRLTVL.

The chain employs TRBV21-1 and TRBJ1-1; TRBD1, the D gene given by the table, was not confirmed from the DNA. TRBV21-1 is classified as a pseudogene. The CDR3 has 15 amino acids. The CDR3 sequence: CASSKARQGVTEAFF. In nucleotides, the CDR3 is TGTGCCAGCAGCAAAGCCAGACAGGGGGTCACTGAAGCTTTCTTT.

The chain recombines TRBV6-5 with TRBJ2-1; D is perhaps TRBD2 (5 bases). CDR1 and CDR2 from the germline V gene are MNHEY and SVGAGI. The V and J ends lost 0 bases and 4 bases respectively, with 7 bases between them. The CDR3 has 14 residues. DNA of the CDR3: TGTGCCAGCAGTTACTCGGAGGTATACAATGAGCAGTTCTTC. This gives the protein CASSYSEVYNEQFF.

The V gene is TRBV7-9, the J gene TRBJ2-3, with D possibly being TRBD2 (5 bases). Germline CDR1 reads SEHNR; CDR2 reads FQNEAQ (reference sequence). The CDR3 is 14 residues long. Trimming cost V 6 bases and J 3 bases, with 13 bases left between them. This CDR3 reads CASRPEGRTDTQYF. The CDR3 nucleotides read TGTGCCAGCAGACCCGAGGGCCGTACAGATACGCAGTATTTT. Full variable domain (missing parts from reference TRBV7-9 and TRBJ2-3): DTGVSQNPRHKITKRGQNVTFRCDPISEHNRLYWYRQTLGQGPEFLTYFQNEAQLEKSRLLSDRFSAERPKGSFSTLEIQRTEQGDSAMYLCASRPEGRTDTQYFGPGTRLTVL.

The chain recombines TRBV27 with TRBJ2-3, with TRBD2 identical over 8 bases. The CDR3 runs to 16 residues. V trimming: 7 bases; J trimming: 5 bases; junction bases outside the gene matches: 14. Germline CDR1 and CDR2: MNHEY and SMNVEV (reference sequence). The CDR3 region is CASTPEVAGIRDTQYF. As DNA, the CDR3 is TGTGCCAGCACCCCTGAAGTAGCGGGAATCAGAGATACGCAGTATTTT.

A few counts support this clone. V usage is TRBV10-3 and J usage is TRBJ2-5; 8 bases align to TRBD2. The CDR3 totals 16 residues. CDR1 and CDR2 from the germline V gene are ENHRY and SYGVKD. V trimming: 6 bases; J trimming: 0 bases; junction bases outside the gene matches: 9. Here the CDR3 DNA reads TGTGCCATCAGCAACCCGGGGGGGAGTTACCAAGAGACCCAGTACTTC. The encoded protein is CAISNPGGSYQETQYF.

The chain combines TRBV7-2 with TRBJ2-7; TRBD2 is a possible D gene (6 bases). This CDR3 is 14 amino acids long. The germline CDR1 and CDR2 sequences are SGHTA and FQGNSA. With 3 bases removed from V and 3 bases from J, the gap between germline ends came to 12 bases. This chain's CDR3 is CASSFGGRNYEQYF. CDR3 sequence (DNA): TGTGCCAGCAGCTTCGGAGGGAGGAACTACGAGCAGTACTTC.

This chain connects TRBV11-2 to TRBJ2-5, with TRBD1 matching over 7 bases. The junction had 11 bases not matched to a gene; V was cut back by 5 bases and J by 5 bases. The CDR3 runs 15 residues. Germline loops: CDR1 SGHAT, CDR2 FQNNGV. The CDR3 bases are TGTGCCAGCAGCAAGGGGGCGCGGGCTCGGGAGACCCAGTACTTC. Its protein is CASSKGARARETQYF.

This chain connects TRBV25-1 to TRBJ1-4, with 10 bases aligning to TRBD1. After removal of 5 bases from V and 6 bases from J, the junction contained 6 bases not matched to a gene. The V gene's germline CDR1 is MGHDK and CDR2 SYGVNS. The CDR3 covers 15 residues. This CDR3 reads CASSFSGTGDEKLFF. CDR3 DNA: TGTGCCAGCAGTTTCTCCGGGACAGGGGATGAAAAACTGTTTTTT.

The V and J genes are TRBV2 and TRBJ2-1; 10 bases agree with TRBD2. Unmatched junction bases numbered 1, after V lost 4 bases and J lost 7 bases. The CDR3 loop spans 13 amino acids. The germline V gene has CDR1 SNHLY and CDR2 FYNNEI. CDR3 sequence: CASSVTSGNEQFF. In nucleotides, the CDR3 is TGTGCCAGCAGTGTGACTAGCGGGAATGAGCAGTTCTTC.

The chain carries TRBV18 and TRBJ2-1; 10 bases are a match to TRBD2. The V gene's germline CDR1 is KGHSH and CDR2 LQKENI. The CDR3 has 17 residues. The trim removed 4 bases at V and 0 bases at J, leaving 6 bases unmatched. For the CDR3, the DNA is TGTGCCAGCTCACTTAAAGCGGGAGGGCCCTCCTACAATGAGCAGTTCTTC. It codes for CASSLKAGGPSYNEQFF.

This chain uses TRBV6-1 with TRBJ2-2; D may be TRBD2 (6 bases). Trimming shortened V by 8 bases and J by 2 bases, and 15 bases separated the two germline ends. The CDR3 is 15 amino acids. Germline CDR1 MNHNS, CDR2 SASEGT. The CDR3 DNA reads as TGTGCCAGCGGACACGGGACTTTTAACACCGGGGAGCTGTTTTTT. Translated: CASGHGTFNTGELFF.

The V and J genes are TRBV2 and TRBJ2-1, with D maybe TRBD2 (6 bases). Germline-derived CDR1 and CDR2 are SNHLY and FYNNEI. The CDR3 is made up of 19 amino acids. The V gene lost 6 bases and the J gene lost 7 bases, with 31 bases spanning the gap. The CDR3 loop is CASRRGGYPGGQKRNEQFF. The CDR3 region has the DNA TGTGCCAGCAGGAGGGGAGGATACCCCGGGGGTCAAAAGAGGAATGAGCAGTTCTTC.

This chain uses TRBV7-7 with TRBJ2-1; the match to TRBD2 covers 16 bases. The germline gives CDR1 SSHAT, CDR2 FNYEAQ (reference sequence). V lost 4 bases to trimming and J lost 6 bases; unmatched junction nucleotides: 3. The CDR3 sequence is 16 residues long. The CDR3 protein is CASSSGLAGGPNEQFF. In DNA form, the CDR3 reads TGTGCCAGCAGCTCGGGACTAGCGGGAGGGCCCAATGAGCAGTTCTTC.

The gene calls are TRBV29-1 and TRBJ2-1; 12 bases line up with TRBD2. J gave up 7 bases and V 1 base, and 5 bases lay outside the gene matches. The germline gives CDR1 SQVTM, CDR2 ANQGSEA. This CDR3 has 15 residues. The CDR3 DNA is TGCAGCGTTGAAGGGACTAGCGGGAATCCAAATGAGCAGTTCTTC. It encodes CSVEGTSGNPNEQFF.

This chain connects TRBV27 to TRBJ2-1; a possible D gene is TRBD2 (5 bases). CDR3 size: 15 residues. Germline-derived CDR1 and CDR2 are MNHEY and SMNVEV (reference sequence). V lost 2 bases and J 0 bases, leaving 8 bases between the germline ends. CDR3 protein: CASSLGGSSYNEQFF. CDR3 nucleotides: TGTGCCAGCAGTTTAGGAGGAAGCTCCTACAATGAGCAGTTCTTC.

The chain employs TRBV5-6 and TRBJ2-1, with a tentative D call TRBD2 (6 bases). The CDR3 totals 15 residues. The V gene lost 1 base and the J gene lost 1 base, with 9 bases spanning the gap. Germline CDR1 reads SGHDT; CDR2 reads YYEEEE. CDR3 sequence: CASSLYLASYNEQFF. The CDR3 DNA reads as TGTGCCAGCAGCTTGTACCTAGCGTCCTACAATGAGCAGTTCTTC.

This clone was detected once. J is TRBJ2-5 and V is TRBV7-9; TRBD1 is a possible D gene (6 bases). The CDR3 sequence is 14 residues long. The V end was cut by 0 bases, the J end by 5 bases, with 10 bases between. Germline CDR1 reads SEHNR; CDR2 reads FQNEAQ (reference sequence). The CDR3: CASSLAQGTETQYF. DNA of the CDR3: TGTGCCAGCAGCTTAGCGCAGGGGACGGAGACCCAGTACTTC.

The gene calls are TRBV19 and TRBJ1-2, with a tentative D call TRBD1 (5 bases). CDR1 is LNHDA and CDR2 is SQIVND in the germline V gene (reference sequence). V shed 7 bases and J shed 4 bases, with 13 bases lying between them. The CDR3 runs to 13 residues. For the CDR3, the DNA is TGTGCCAGTAAGAAGGACAAGCTCTATGGCTACACCTTC. Translation: CASKKDKLYGYTF.

The chain uses TRBV5-6 and TRBJ2-5, with D possibly matching TRBD2 (6 bases). The tail of the sequence fits TRBJ2-7 better, so the J call may be wrong. Germline loops: CDR1 SGHDT, CDR2 YYEEEE. The CDR3 has 14 amino acids. CDR3 DNA sequence: TGTGCCAGCAGCTTGACGGCGGGGCCTCACGAGCAGTACTTC. Its translation: CASSLTAGPHEQYF.

The chain has TRBV28 and TRBJ2-7, with D possibly matching TRBD1 (6 bases). The CDR3 extends over 11 amino acids. The V and J ends lost 5 bases and 11 bases respectively, with 13 bases between them. From germline, CDR1 is MDHEN and CDR2 SYDVKM. CDR3 sequence: CASSNQGTEYF. The CDR3 DNA is TGTGCCAGCAGTAACCAGGGGACGGAGTACTTC.

This chain uses TRBV27 with TRBJ1-2, with a weak D call TRBD1 (5 bases). CDR3 length equals 13 residues. Trimming left V 7 bases short and J 4 bases short, with 13 bases between. Germline CDR1 and CDR2: MNHEY and SMNVEV (reference sequence). CDR3: CASTNDRSYGYTF. The CDR3 nucleotides read TGTGCCAGCACTAATGACAGATCCTATGGCTACACCTTC.

The chain joins TRBV2 to TRBJ2-5, with no clear D. The J call may not be correct, given that the DNA end is closer to TRBJ2-7. Germline V CDR1 and CDR2: SNHLY, FYNNEI. CDR3 length equals 12 residues. The CDR3 DNA reads TGTGCCAGCAGTGGGGACTCCTACGAGCAGTACTTC. It is translated as CASSGDSYEQYF.

The genes are TRBV19 and TRBJ1-5; a possible D gene is TRBD1 (5 bases). The CDR3 extends over 16 amino acids. The germline gives CDR1 LNHDA, CDR2 SQIVND (reference sequence). V gave up 5 bases and J gave up 0 bases, with 14 bases separating them. The CDR3 DNA sequence: TGTGCCAGTAGTCCAACTGGGGGGTATAGCAATCAGCCCCAGCATTTT. Translation gives CASSPTGGYSNQPQHF.

The genes are TRBV27 and TRBJ2-2, with D possibly TRBD2 on 5 matching bases. The CDR3 is 14 amino acids. Looked up from germline, CDR1 is MNHEY and CDR2 is SMNVEV (reference sequence). Trimming cost V 5 bases and J 4 bases, with 11 bases left between them. CDR3 DNA sequence: TGTGCCAGCAGTGCCGGACTTACCACCGGGGAGCTGTTTTTT. Amino acids: CASSAGLTTGELFF.